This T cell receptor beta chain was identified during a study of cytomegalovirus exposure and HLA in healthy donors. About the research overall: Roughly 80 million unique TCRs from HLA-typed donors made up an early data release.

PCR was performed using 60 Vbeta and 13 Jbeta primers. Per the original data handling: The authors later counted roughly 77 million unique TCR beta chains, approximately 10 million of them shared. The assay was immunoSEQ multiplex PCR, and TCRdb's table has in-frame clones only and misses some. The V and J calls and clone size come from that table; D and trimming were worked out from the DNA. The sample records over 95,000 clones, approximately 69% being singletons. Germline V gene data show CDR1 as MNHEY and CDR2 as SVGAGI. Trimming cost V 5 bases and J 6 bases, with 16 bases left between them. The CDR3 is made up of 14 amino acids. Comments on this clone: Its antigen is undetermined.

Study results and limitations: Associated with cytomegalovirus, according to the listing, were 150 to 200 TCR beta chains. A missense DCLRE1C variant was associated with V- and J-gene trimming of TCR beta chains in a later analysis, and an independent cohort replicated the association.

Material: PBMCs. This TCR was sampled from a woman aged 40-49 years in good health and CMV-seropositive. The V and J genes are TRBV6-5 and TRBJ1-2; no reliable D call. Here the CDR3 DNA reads TGTGCCAGCAGTCCCAGACCCTCTCAGGATGGCTACACCTTC. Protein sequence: CASSPRPSQDGYTF.